The rows below give T cell receptor beta chains drawn from one sample of a study of shared clonotypes between healthy human individuals. The repertoire was sequenced with immunoSEQ multiplex PCR; TCRdb's copy has only in-frame clones and lacks some. The repertoire holds about 490,000 clones, with around 78% as singletons. Sample: PBMCs. All receptors come from a woman between 40 and 50 years old in good health. Some clones in this sample may be carry-over from other donors' samples. CDR3s include the opening cysteine and the closing phenylalanine or tryptophan. The D gene is left open where the match is weak. Some rows mark clone size as missing; the rest say once, few, many or name a class of expanded clone.

V: TRBV6-5
size: .
D: TRBD1
J: TRBJ1-1
CDR3: CAILVGTVEAFF
DNA: TGTGCCATCTTGGTGGGGACAGTTGAAGCTTTCTTT

V: TRBV7-2
size: .
D: TRBD1
J: TRBJ2-7
CDR3: CASSYASGTGIYEQYF
DNA: TGTGCCAGCAGCTACGCCTCCGGGACAGGGATATACGAGCAGTACTTC

V: TRBV28
size: once
D: .
J: TRBJ1-2
CDR3: CASSPHQDLNYGYTF
DNA: TGTGCCAGCAGTCCTCACCAAGACCTAAACTATGGCTACACCTTC

V: TRBV18
size: .
D: .
J: TRBJ2-6
CDR3: CASSPPPHSGANVLTF
DNA: TGTGCCAGCTCACCGCCCCCGCACTCTGGGGCCAACGTCCTGACTTTC

V: TRBV4-2
size: .
D: .
J: TRBJ2-1
CDR3: CASSQEPFSYNEQFF
DNA: TGTGCCAGCAGCCAAGAACCGTTCTCCTACAATGAGCAGTTCTTC

V: TRBV2
size: .
D: .
J: TRBJ1-1
CDR3: CASSLRPPIEAFF
DNA: TGTGCCAGCAGCTTGAGACCTCCGATTGAAGCTTTCTTT

V: TRBV27
size: once
D: .
J: TRBJ2-1
CDR3: CASSMTSLSYNEQFF
DNA: TGTGCCAGCAGTATGACTAGTTTGTCCTACAATGAGCAGTTCTTC

V: TRBV19
size: .
D: .
J: TRBJ1-1
CDR3: CASRSRGENTEAFF
DNA: TGTGCCAGTAGATCTCGTGGGGAGAACACTGAAGCTTTCTTT

V: TRBV7-9
size: .
D: TRBD1
J: TRBJ2-1
CDR3: CASSFGTGPREQFF
DNA: TGTGCCAGCAGCTTTGGGACAGGACCCAGGGAGCAGTTCTTC

V: TRBV28
size: .
D: TRBD1
J: TRBJ1-5
CDR3: CASALSGGVFQPQHF
DNA: TGTGCCAGCGCCCTTTCAGGGGGCGTGTTTCAGCCCCAGCATTTT

V: TRBV6-1
size: .
D: .
J: TRBJ2-1
CDR3: CASSVWGIYNEQFF
DNA: TGTGCCAGCAGTGTCTGGGGAATCTACAATGAGCAGTTCTTC

V: TRBV11-2
size: .
D: TRBD2
J: TRBJ2-5
CDR3: CASRRISGIGETQYF
DNA: TGTGCCAGCCGACGGATTAGCGGGATTGGGGAGACCCAGTACTTC

V: TRBV7-8
size: few
D: .
J: TRBJ1-2
CDR3: CASSLALLGEGGYTF
DNA: TGTGCCAGCAGCTTAGCGCTATTAGGGGAGGGTGGCTACACCTTC

V: TRBV10-2
size: .
D: TRBD2
J: TRBJ2-2
CDR3: CASTWMGLANTGELFF
DNA: TGCGCCAGCACCTGGATGGGACTAGCCAACACCGGGGAGCTGTTTTTT

V: TRBV10-3
size: .
D: .
J: TRBJ2-3
CDR3: CATGGQSTDTQYF
DNA: TGTGCCACCGGCGGGCAGAGCACAGATACGCAGTATTTT

V: TRBV7-2
size: .
D: .
J: TRBJ1-1
CDR3: CASSLYMDTEAFF
DNA: TGTGCCAGCAGCCTTTATATGGACACTGAAGCTTTCTTT

V: TRBV7-9
size: .
D: .
J: TRBJ2-2
CDR3: CASSLGGHLGELFF
DNA: TGTGCCAGCAGCTTAGGAGGACATCTCGGGGAGCTGTTTTTT

V: TRBV5-1
size: .
D: .
J: TRBJ2-7
CDR3: CASSLGGDSIDYF
DNA: TGCGCCAGCAGCTTGGGGGGAGACTCGATTGACTACTTC

V: TRBV5-1
size: .
D: .
J: TRBJ1-4
CDR3: CASSLRPGPNNEKLFF
DNA: TGCGCCAGCAGCTTGAGGCCGGGACCGAATAATGAAAAACTGTTTTTT

V: TRBV10-3
size: once
D: TRBD2
J: TRBJ2-1
CDR3: CAIRVAGGPNEQFF
DNA: TGTGCCATCAGAGTAGCGGGAGGGCCGAATGAGCAGTTCTTC

V: TRBV6-5
size: .
D: .
J: TRBJ1-5
CDR3: CASSYSRQSNQPQHF
DNA: TGTGCCAGCAGTTACTCTCGACAAAGCAATCAGCCCCAGCATTTT

V: TRBV28
size: .
D: .
J: TRBJ1-2
CDR3: CASSLWLGAGRDYGYTF
DNA: TGTGCCAGCAGTTTATGGCTTGGGGCAGGGAGGGACTATGGCTACACCTTC

V: TRBV29-1
size: .
D: .
J: TRBJ1-3
CDR3: CSALGILSGNTIYF
DNA: TGCAGCGCACTCGGAATACTCTCTGGAAACACCATATATTTT

V: TRBV6-4
size: once
D: .
J: TRBJ2-1
CDR3: CASRDRPRDFSYNEQFF
DNA: TGTGCCAGCAGGGACAGACCCCGGGACTTCTCCTACAATGAGCAGTTCTTC

V: TRBV4-1
size: few
D: TRBD2
J: TRBJ2-3
CDR3: CASSHRLAGPTDTQYF
DNA: TGCGCCAGCAGCCACCGACTAGCGGGGCCCACAGATACGCAGTATTTT

V: TRBV27
size: .
D: .
J: TRBJ2-3
CDR3: CASSRPSLGGTDTQYF
DNA: TGTGCCAGCAGCCGCCCCAGTTTGGGGGGCACAGATACGCAGTATTTT

V: TRBV7-3
size: .
D: .
J: TRBJ1-1
CDR3: CASSSQGLNTEAFF
DNA: TGTGCCAGCAGCTCCCAGGGACTGAACACTGAAGCTTTCTTT

V: TRBV30
size: .
D: .
J: TRBJ2-1
CDR3: CAWSEAYNEQFF
DNA: TGTGCCTGGAGTGAGGCGTACAATGAGCAGTTCTTC

V: TRBV28
size: .
D: .
J: TRBJ1-2
CDR3: CASTRGAISYTF
DNA: TGTGCCAGCACCCGGGGGGCAATTAGCTACACCTTC

V: TRBV30
size: .
D: TRBD2
J: TRBJ2-7
CDR3: CAWSVLAGRYEQYF
DNA: TGTGCCTGGAGTGTCCTAGCGGGACGCTACGAGCAGTACTTC

V: TRBV18
size: once
D: TRBD2
J: TRBJ2-1
CDR3: CASSPYLAGVANEQFF
DNA: TGTGCCAGCTCACCGTATCTAGCGGGAGTAGCAAATGAGCAGTTCTTC

V: TRBV6-5
size: .
D: TRBD2
J: TRBJ2-7
CDR3: CASSYLAGSYEQYF
DNA: TGTGCCAGCAGTTACTTAGCGGGATCCTACGAGCAGTACTTC

V: TRBV28
size: many
D: .
J: TRBJ1-3
CDR3: CASSNSGSGNTIYF
DNA: TGTGCCAGCAGCAACTCAGGGTCGGGAAACACCATATATTTT

V: TRBV25-1
size: few
D: .
J: TRBJ2-7
CDR3: CASSESSLPYEQYF
DNA: TGTGCCAGCAGTGAATCCAGTTTGCCCTACGAGCAGTACTTC

V: TRBV7-9
size: .
D: TRBD2
J: TRBJ2-5
CDR3: CASSLGGFQETQYF
DNA: TGTGCCAGCAGCTTGGGGGGGTTCCAAGAGACCCAGTACTTC

V: TRBV28
size: .
D: .
J: TRBJ1-1
CDR3: CASSLPTEVAEAFF
DNA: TGTGCCAGCAGTCTACCGACCGAGGTCGCTGAAGCTTTCTTT

V: TRBV10-3
size: few
D: TRBD1
J: TRBJ2-7
CDR3: CAISDRIRTGSYEQYF
DNA: TGTGCCATCAGTGACCGGATCCGGACAGGGAGCTACGAGCAGTACTTC

V: TRBV29-1
size: .
D: TRBD1
J: TRBJ1-1
CDR3: CSVARDRVETEAFF
DNA: TGCAGCGTTGCGCGGGACAGGGTTGAAACTGAAGCTTTCTTT

V: TRBV5-1
size: .
D: TRBD2
J: TRBJ2-7
CDR3: CASSLRTSGSTEQYF
DNA: TGCGCCAGCAGCTTACGGACTAGCGGGAGCACCGAGCAGTACTTC

V: TRBV4-2
size: .
D: .
J: TRBJ2-3
CDR3: CASSQDPISTDTQYF
DNA: TGTGCCAGCAGCCAAGACCCTATAAGCACAGATACGCAGTATTTT

V: TRBV28
size: few
D: .
J: TRBJ1-1
CDR3: CASRENTEAFF
DNA: TGTGCCAGCAGGGAGAACACTGAAGCTTTCTTT

V: TRBV7-2
size: few
D: .
J: TRBJ1-1
CDR3: CASNRDSGTEAFF
DNA: TGTGCCAGCAACAGGGATTCGGGTACTGAAGCTTTCTTT

V: TRBV7-9
size: .
D: TRBD2
J: TRBJ2-1
CDR3: CASSLVGLAGYNEQFF
DNA: TGTGCCAGCAGCTTAGTAGGACTAGCGGGTTACAATGAGCAGTTCTTC

V: TRBV9
size: .
D: .
J: TRBJ2-1
CDR3: CASSPLRASSYNEQFF
DNA: TGTGCCAGCAGCCCCCTGCGGGCGAGCTCCTACAATGAGCAGTTCTTC

V: TRBV7-2
size: .
D: .
J: TRBJ2-4
CDR3: CASSHLGRSAKNIQYF
DNA: TGTGCCAGCAGTCACTTAGGACGGTCCGCCAAAAACATTCAGTACTTC

V: TRBV9
size: .
D: .
J: TRBJ2-3
CDR3: CASSTGMVSTDTQYF
DNA: TGTGCCAGCAGCACGGGGATGGTTAGCACAGATACGCAGTATTTT

V: TRBV27
size: .
D: .
J: TRBJ1-5
CDR3: CASSPSVPASDQPQHF
DNA: TGTGCCAGCAGTCCGTCTGTGCCCGCGTCGGATCAGCCCCAGCATTTT

V: TRBV28
size: few
D: TRBD1
J: TRBJ1-2
CDR3: CASTLGQGGGGYTF
DNA: TGTGCCAGCACCTTAGGGCAGGGGGGTGGTGGCTACACCTTC

V: TRBV28
size: .
D: TRBD2
J: TRBJ2-2
CDR3: CASSLVGGYGTSGENTGELFF
DNA: TGTGCCAGCAGTTTAGTAGGGGGGTACGGGACTAGCGGGGAGAACACCGGGGAGCTGTTTTTT

V: TRBV10-3
size: .
D: .
J: TRBJ2-3
CDR3: CAISESEGGRTDTQYF
DNA: TGTGCCATCAGTGAGTCGGAGGGCGGGCGCACAGATACGCAGTATTTT

V: TRBV19
size: .
D: TRBD2
J: TRBJ2-1
CDR3: CASSQRDWDNEQFF
DNA: TGTGCCAGTAGTCAGCGGGACTGGGACAATGAGCAGTTCTTC

V: TRBV28
size: few
D: .
J: TRBJ1-3
CDR3: CASTSPHSGNTIYF
DNA: TGTGCCAGCACCTCCCCCCACTCTGGAAACACCATATATTTT

V: TRBV5-4
size: once
D: .
J: TRBJ2-5
CDR3: CASSSSLEETQYF
DNA: TGTGCCAGCAGCTCCTCCCTCGAAGAGACCCAGTACTTC

V: TRBV29-1
size: .
D: TRBD1
J: TRBJ1-2
CDR3: CSVDNMDRGYGYTF
DNA: TGCAGCGTTGACAATATGGACAGGGGATATGGCTACACCTTC

V: TRBV5-6
size: .
D: TRBD1
J: TRBJ2-1
CDR3: CASSLRGGAPYNEQFF
DNA: TGTGCCAGCAGCTTGAGAGGGGGCGCACCCTACAATGAGCAGTTCTTC

V: TRBV29-1
size: many
D: .
J: TRBJ1-3
CDR3: CSVGQVGNTIYF
DNA: TGCAGCGTTGGGCAAGTTGGAAACACCATATATTTT

V: TRBV19
size: .
D: TRBD1
J: TRBJ1-4
CDR3: CASSWTGLGEKLFF
DNA: TGTGCCAGTAGTTGGACAGGGTTAGGGGAAAAACTGTTTTTT

V: TRBV6-1
size: once
D: TRBD2
J: TRBJ2-3
CDR3: CASKRASGSTDTQYF
DNA: TGTGCCAGCAAAAGGGCTAGCGGGAGCACAGATACGCAGTATTTT